This entry features one T cell receptor beta chain sequence. Trimming at V came to 5 bases and at J to 2 bases, leaving 6 bases not matched to a gene. Germline V lookup: CDR1 LNHDA, CDR2 SQIVND (reference sequence). The CDR3 contains 14 residues. The assay was immunoSEQ multiplex PCR, and TCRdb's table has in-frame clones only and misses some. The sample records fewer than 1.8 million clones, approximately 98.5% being singletons. This sample was taken from a study of shared clonotypes between healthy human individuals. Sequenced sample: naive CD4+ T cells sorted from blood. Subset here: CD45RA+ positively selected. This sequence joins TRBV19 and TRBJ2-7, with 7 bases fitting TRBD1. The TCR sequence derives from a man aged 25 to 40 in good health. The CDR3 bases are TGTGCCAGTAGTGTCCCCGGGACAGCCTACGAGCAGTACTTC. This codes for CASSVPGTAYEQYF.